The clone carrying this T cell receptor beta chain was recorded only once. Its specificity is not known. Vbeta (60) and Jbeta (13) primers were used in the PCR. Clones were sequenced by immunoSEQ multiplex PCR, and TCRdb holds only the in-frame ones, with some missing. The data contain 100,000 to 150,000 clones, over 60% of them singletons. At the time of sampling, donors were nominally healthy, though unrecorded immune exposures were likely. This sample is part of a study of cytomegalovirus exposure and HLA in healthy donors. Study-level points and caveats: Per published reports, the classifier diagnosed cytomegalovirus status with high specificity and sensitivity.

The material sequenced was PBMCs. This clonotype was obtained from a male donor in good health and CMV-seropositive.

This CDR3 reads CASSAIQGSTAGNTIYF. The CDR3 nucleotides are TGTGCCAGCAGTGCTATACAGGGGTCGACGGCTGGAAACACCATATATTTT. The chain uses TRBV6-1 and TRBJ1-3; TRBD1 matches at 7 bases. The length of the CDR3 is 17 residues. The V segment lost 4 bases and the J segment 2 bases; nucleotides outside the gene matches: 11. CDR1 is MNHNS and CDR2 is SASEGT in the germline V gene.